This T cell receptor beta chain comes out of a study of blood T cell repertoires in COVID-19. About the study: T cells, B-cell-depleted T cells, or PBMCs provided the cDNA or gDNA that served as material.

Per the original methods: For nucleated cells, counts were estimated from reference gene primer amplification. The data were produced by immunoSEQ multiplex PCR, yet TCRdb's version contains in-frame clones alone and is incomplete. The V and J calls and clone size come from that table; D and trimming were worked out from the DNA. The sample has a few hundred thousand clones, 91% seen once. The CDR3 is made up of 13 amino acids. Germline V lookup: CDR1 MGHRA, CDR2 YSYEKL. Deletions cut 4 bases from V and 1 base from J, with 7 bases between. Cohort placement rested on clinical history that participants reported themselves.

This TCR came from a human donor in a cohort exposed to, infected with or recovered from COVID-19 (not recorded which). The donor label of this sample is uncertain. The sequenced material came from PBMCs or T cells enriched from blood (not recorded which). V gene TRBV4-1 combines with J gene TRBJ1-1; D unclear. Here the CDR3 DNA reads TGCGCCAGCAGCCTAACCGGGAACACTGAAGCTTTCTTT. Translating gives CASSLTGNTEAFF.